Below, 14 T cell receptor beta chains from the same sample are listed, as sequenced in a study of T cells in Graves' hyperthyroidism and ophthalmopathy. RNA transcripts yielded amplified TCR beta CDR3 regions. First-round RT-PCR of the TCR CDR3 relied on the HTBI primer set. MiXCR, run by TCRdb on the multiplex PCR reads, gives a single entry per CDR3 protein. The data show around 620,000 distinct CDR3 sequences, roughly 17% seen once. Sample: blood. These receptors originate from a woman aged 25-40 years with Graves' hyperthyroidism.

This clonotype occurred many times. The chain has TRBV3-1 and TRBJ2-7; tentatively, D is TRBD2 (6 bases). The V gene lost 4 bases and the J gene lost 0 bases, with 13 bases spanning the gap. Germline CDR1 reads LGHDT; CDR2 reads YNNKEL (reference sequence). The CDR3 has 15 residues. CDR3 amino acids: CASSPSAGYSYEQYF. The CDR3 nucleotides are TGTGCCAGCAGCCCCTCGGCGGGATACTCCTACGAGCAGTACTTC.

This sequence joins TRBV29-1 and TRBJ2-7, with 7 bases that match TRBD2. Germline V gene data show CDR1 as SQVTM and CDR2 as ANQGSEA. The CDR3 has 12 amino acids. The J segment lost 2 bases and the V segment lost 4 bases, leaving 2 bases of the junction unmatched. CDR3 sequence: CSVAGGAYEQYF. The CDR3 DNA reads TGCAGCGTTGCTGGGGGGGCCTACGAGCAGTACTTC.

This clonotype was seen at least ten times. V gene TRBV5-1 combines with J gene TRBJ2-1; D is unclear. Germline V CDR1 and CDR2: SGHRS, YFSETQ. The CDR3 is made up of 13 amino acids. V was cut by 3 bases and J by 8 bases, with 12 bases left in between. CDR3 in DNA: TGCGCCAGCAGCTCGGCTGGGGTCTATGAGCAGTTCTTC. The encoded protein is CASSSAGVYEQFF.

The rearrangement uses TRBV9 and TRBJ2-3; no reliable D call. The CDR3 sequence is 13 residues long. V was pared by 0 bases and J by 4 bases, with 6 bases between. Looked up from germline, CDR1 is SGDLS and CDR2 is YYNGEE. The CDR3 DNA is TGTGCCAGCAGCGTAGGATCGGCAGATACGCAGTATTTT. This sequence encodes CASSVGSADTQYF.

The sample holds a few counts of this clonotype. The chain combines TRBV29-1 with TRBJ1-2; 8 bases fit TRBD1. Germline V gene lookup returns CDR1 SQVTM and CDR2 ANQGSEA. The V gene end was trimmed by 6 bases and the J gene end by 5 bases; junction bases not matched to a gene: 8. The CDR3 length is 13 residues. CDR3: CSVWGQAFYGYTF. CDR3 in DNA: TGCAGCGTGTGGGGACAGGCCTTTTATGGCTACACCTTC.

This clonotype was detected ten times or more. The rearrangement uses TRBV28 and TRBJ1-6; a possible D gene is TRBD1 (6 bases). The CDR3 runs to 14 residues. The V end lost 3 bases, the J end lost 6 bases, and 9 bases lay between the germline ends. Germline CDR1 is MDHEN and CDR2 is SYDVKM. The CDR3 coding sequence is TGTGCCAGCAGTTTGGGACATTCTAATTCACCCCTCCACTTT. Protein sequence: CASSLGHSNSPLHF.

This clonotype was observed a handful of times. V and J are TRBV6-9 and TRBJ2-1; 8 bases are shared with TRBD2. J lost 4 bases, V lost 3 bases, and 11 bases had no gene match. Germline V gives CDR1 MNHGY, CDR2 SVAAGI. The CDR3 sequence is 17 residues long. The CDR3 DNA sequence: TGTGCCAGCAGTTACACCAGGCCGGGACTAGTTTACAATGAGCAGTTCTTC. Residues: CASSYTRPGLVYNEQFF.

This clonotype was seen many times. The chain employs TRBV2 and TRBJ1-1; D possibly corresponds to TRBD1 (6 bases). The germline V gene has CDR1 SNHLY and CDR2 FYNNEI. Deletions cut 1 base from V and 9 bases from J, with 12 bases between. This CDR3 comprises 13 residues. CDR3: CASSEGTAAKAFF. DNA of the CDR3: TGTGCCAGCAGTGAAGGGACAGCTGCCAAAGCTTTCTTT.

The chain is built from TRBV7-8 and TRBJ1-3, with D hard to call. In germline, CDR1 is SGHVS, CDR2 FQNEAQ. Trimming removed 4 bases from V and 0 bases from J, with 7 bases in between. The length of the CDR3 is 14 residues. CDR3 bases: TGTGCCAGCAGCTACCAGGTCTCTGGAAACACCATATATTTT. Protein product: CASSYQVSGNTIYF. The full variable domain, with the rest looked up from reference TRBV7-8 and TRBJ1-3, is GAGVSQSPRYKVAKRGQDVALRCDPISGHVSLFWYQQALGQGPEFLTYFQNEAQLDKSGLPSDRFFAERPEGSVSTLKIQRTQQEDSAVYLCASSYQVSGNTIYFGEGSWLTVV.

This chain uses TRBV4-3 with TRBJ2-2; 9 bases line up with TRBD2. This CDR3 comprises 18 residues. V gave up 0 bases and J gave up 6 bases; unmatched junction bases: 11. From germline, CDR1 is LGHNA and CDR2 YSLEER. The CDR3 DNA is TGCGCCAGCAGCCAAGAGGTAGCGGGAGAATGGCGGTCCGGGGAGCTGTTTTTT. Its protein is CASSQEVAGEWRSGELFF.

This clonotype was seen a handful of times. The V and J genes are TRBV7-2 and TRBJ1-6; TRBD1 matches 10 bases. Germline trimming cut 4 bases from V and 10 bases from J; bases unmatched to any gene: 13. Germline V gene sequence: CDR1 SGHTA, CDR2 FQGNSA. The CDR3 consists of 17 residues. CDR3: CASSSRTGGIMGSPLHF. CDR3 bases: TGTGCCAGCAGCTCACGGACAGGGGGGATAATGGGATCACCCCTCCACTTT. The whole variable domain, remainder taken from reference TRBV7-2 and TRBJ1-6, is GAGVSQSPSNKVTEKGKDVELRCDPISGHTALYWYRQSLGQGLEFLIYFQGNSAPDKSGLPSDRFSAERTGGSVSTLTIQRTQQEDSAVYLCASSSRTGGIMGSPLHFGNGTRLTVT.

Of note for this clonotype: A clone one base away is much larger, so this may be a read error. The chain has TRBV12-3 or TRBV12-4 and TRBJ2-2, with a possible D match to TRBD1 (6 bases). The CDR3 covers 14 residues. The ends were cut back, 4 bases at V and 3 bases at J, with 9 bases in the middle. The CDR3 DNA reads TGTGCCAGCAGTTCAGGGGTGGACACCGGGGAGCTGTTTTTT. It is translated as CASSSGVDTGELFF.

V gene TRBV5-1 combines with J gene TRBJ1-3, with 8 nucleotides matching TRBD1. The germline gives CDR1 SGHRS, CDR2 YFSETQ. V was clipped by 1 base and J by 4 bases; unmatched bases: 13. CDR3 length equals 18 residues. In nucleotides, the CDR3 is TGCGCCAGCAGCTTGTCCCCTCAGGGGGCTACGGGCGGAAACACCATATATTTT. Its protein product is CASSLSPQGATGGNTIYF.

This clonotype was observed at least ten times. The chain links TRBV30 to TRBJ2-1; 12 positions match TRBD2. The V segment lost 5 bases and the J segment 6 bases; nucleotides outside the gene matches: 5. From germline, CDR1 is GTSNPN and CDR2 SVGIG (reference sequence). The CDR3 has 14 residues. The CDR3 DNA reads as TGTGCCTGGGAGACTAGCGGGAGCGGCAATGAGCAGTTCTTC. Translating gives CAWETSGSGNEQFF.